Listed below are T cell receptor beta chains from one sample, sequenced in a study of control samples from healthy donors and cancer patients. Profiling relied on immunoSEQ multiplex PCR, and the TCRdb table lists in-frame clones only, not all of them. The sample lists roughly 200,000 clones, about 94% seen once, with more than 1.3% in the top ten. The sequenced material came from blood. These receptors were obtained from a man between 45 and 60 years old in good health. Each CDR3 is given with its conserved first and last residue. A D gene is named only where the DNA matches it firmly. Size is omitted from some rows. Given values are once, few, many or a class for expanded clones.

D gene,clone size,J gene,V gene,CDR3 DNA,CDR3 protein
NA,NA,TRBJ1-1,TRBV6-5,TGTGCCACCGCGAAAGGGCCCGGAGGGGGAGCTTTCTTT,CATAKGPGGGAFF
NA,NA,TRBJ2-7,TRBV7-2,TGTGCCAGCAGCTTAGTTGGAGGTCTTTCCGGCTACGAGCAGTACTTC,CASSLVGGLSGYEQYF
NA,NA,TRBJ1-1,TRBV5-1,TGCGCCACCAGCCCCGGGGGGGGAGCTAACACTGAAGCTTTCTTT,CATSPGGGANTEAFF
NA,NA,TRBJ1-2,TRBV28,TGTGCCAGCACCATATGGGGGGCGGATGGCTACACCTTC,CASTIWGADGYTF
NA,NA,TRBJ1-5,TRBV2,TGTGCCAGCAACGATGACAGTGGCAATCAGCCCCAGCATTTT,CASNDDSGNQPQHF
NA,NA,TRBJ1-5,TRBV2,TGTGCCAGCAATAGGAGGTCGAGTGTTCAGCCCCAGCATTTT,CASNRRSSVQPQHF
NA,NA,TRBJ1-2,TRBV5-1,TGCGCCAGCAGCTTGGCCGGGCAGGGATCCGACTATGGCTACACCTTC,CASSLAGQGSDYGYTF
NA,NA,TRBJ1-5,TRBV19,TGTGCCAGTAGTATAGTCGGGCAACAGCCCCAGCATTTT,CASSIVGQQPQHF
NA,once,TRBJ2-1,TRBV6-6,TGTGCCAGCAGTTACTCGCCGACCGTCAACAATGAGCAGTTCTTC,CASSYSPTVNNEQFF
NA,NA,TRBJ2-3,TRBV20-1,TGCAGTGCTAGTCGGCGGGGAGGTAGCACAGATACGCAGTATTTT,CSASRRGGSTDTQYF
TRBD1,NA,TRBJ1-6,TRBV6-1,TGTGCCAGCAGTGGGGGAGGGACAGTGGCCATCTCCTATAATTCACCCCTCCACTTT,CASSGGGTVAISYNSPLHF
NA,NA,TRBJ2-2,TRBV19,TGTGCCAGTAGTATTATCGTTGCCGGGGAGCTGTTTTTT,CASSIIVAGELFF
NA,NA,TRBJ1-1,TRBV6-5,TGTGCCAGCAAATTTCTGAACACTGAAGCTTTCTTT,CASKFLNTEAFF
TRBD1,NA,TRBJ2-4,TRBV28,TGTGCCAGCAGTCGGACAGGGTTAGCCAAAAACATTCAGTACTTC,CASSRTGLAKNIQYF
TRBD1,NA,TRBJ2-7,TRBV5-1,TGCGCCAGCAGTCCCGGGACAGGGGGCTACGAGCAGTACTTC,CASSPGTGGYEQYF
TRBD1,NA,TRBJ1-3,TRBV5-5,TGTGCCAGCAGCTTCTATGGGTTAGGGACAGGGCCTGTCTCTGGAAACACCATATATTTT,CASSFYGLGTGPVSGNTIYF
NA,NA,TRBJ1-4,TRBV11-2,TGTGCCAGCAGCTGGGACATAGGCGCAACTAATGAAAAACTGTTTTTT,CASSWDIGATNEKLFF
NA,NA,TRBJ1-3,TRBV7-9,TGTGCCAGCAGCCGCGGACACGATGGAAACACCATATATTTT,CASSRGHDGNTIYF
TRBD1,once,TRBJ1-4,TRBV5-4,TGTGCCAGCAGCTTGGAGGTTTCGGCAGGGGGTTCTGAAAAACTGTTTTTT,CASSLEVSAGGSEKLFF
NA,NA,TRBJ1-1,TRBV5-5,TGTGCCAGCAGCTTGGGAGCGGGGGGGGGCACTGAAGCTTTCTTT,CASSLGAGGGTEAFF
NA,NA,TRBJ1-4,TRBV4-1,TGCGCCAGCAGTCGCAGTAATCTTAATGAAAAACTGTTTTTT,CASSRSNLNEKLFF
NA,NA,TRBJ2-1,TRBV12-2,TGTGCAAGGGAGGGACAGCTGTTGAGGAATGAGCAGTTCTTC,CAREGQLLRNEQFF
NA,NA,TRBJ2-1,TRBV6-5,TGTGCCAGCAGCTGGCGGACAGACAATGAGCAGTTCTTC,CASSWRTDNEQFF
TRBD1,NA,TRBJ2-2,TRBV25-1,TGTGCCAGCGGAAGTGACAGGGATTTTTACGGGGAGCTGTTTTTT,CASGSDRDFYGELFF
TRBD1,NA,TRBJ1-2,TRBV7-2,TGTGCCAGCAGTTCAAGGACAGGGGGCATCTATGGCTACACCTTC,CASSSRTGGIYGYTF
TRBD1,NA,TRBJ1-5,TRBV18,TGTGCCAGCTCACCCGCGGGACAGGGTAAACAGCCCCAGCATTTT,CASSPAGQGKQPQHF
NA,NA,TRBJ2-7,TRBV28,TGTGCCAGCAGTACAAAATACGAGCAGTACTTC,CASSTKYEQYF
NA,NA,TRBJ2-7,TRBV24-1,TGTGCCACCCAACGCGCAGGGGATTCCAGCAACGAGCAGTACTTC,CATQRAGDSSNEQYF
TRBD1,NA,TRBJ1-6,TRBV13,TGTGCCAGCAGCTTAAGGGGGCTACTGAATTCACCCCTCCACTTT,CASSLRGLLNSPLHF
TRBD1,NA,TRBJ1-5,TRBV18,TGTGCCAGCTCGCCAGGACAGGGGAGGGATCAGCCCCAGCATTTT,CASSPGQGRDQPQHF
TRBD1,NA,TRBJ1-1,TRBV10-3,TGTGCCATCAGTCCGGGACAGGGGGTTGCTGAAGCTTTCTTT,CAISPGQGVAEAFF
NA,once,TRBJ1-3,TRBV5-1,TGCGCCAGCAGCTTGGAAGTGTCCTCTGGAAACACCATATATTTT,CASSLEVSSGNTIYF
TRBD2,once,TRBJ2-5,TRBV29-1,TGCAGCGGGGGACTAGTAGATGAGACCCAGTACTTC,CSGGLVDETQYF
NA,NA,TRBJ1-2,TRBV29-1,TGCAGCGTTGAAGGCGGGCATGGCTACACCTTC,CSVEGGHGYTF
TRBD1,NA,TRBJ1-5,TRBV5-1,TGCGCCAGCAGCCTCGGGACAGGGAATAGCAATCAGCCCCAGCATTTT,CASSLGTGNSNQPQHF
NA,once,TRBJ2-5,TRBV6-5,TGTGCCAGTTCTACGAGGGAGACCCAGTACTTC,CASSTRETQYF
NA,NA,TRBJ1-1,TRBV5-6,TGTGCCAGCAGCCGGGTCGGCAGAACGAACACTGAAGCTTTCTTT,CASSRVGRTNTEAFF
TRBD1,few,TRBJ2-1,TRBV6-1,TGTGCCAGCAGTGACCATCGGGACAGTCAGTTCTTC,CASSDHRDSQFF
NA,NA,TRBJ2-3,TRBV5-1,TGCGCCAGCAGCTTGGAAGGGCCTCCTACGCAGTATTTT,CASSLEGPPTQYF
NA,NA,TRBJ1-5,TRBV6-2/TRBV6-3,TGTGCCAGCAGCCACGGGGGGAATAGCAATCAGCCCCAGCATTTT,CASSHGGNSNQPQHF
NA,NA,TRBJ1-3,TRBV27,TGTGCCAGCAGTCCCCCCATCCGCGGGGAGCGAAACACCATATATTTT,CASSPPIRGERNTIYF
NA,NA,TRBJ2-5,TRBV18,TGTGCCAGCTCACGATCTCCGGTACAAGAGACCCAGTACTTC,CASSRSPVQETQYF
NA,NA,TRBJ2-1,TRBV2,TGTGCCAGCACGGAGGCGGGGAGCTCCTACAATGAGCAGTTCTTC,CASTEAGSSYNEQFF